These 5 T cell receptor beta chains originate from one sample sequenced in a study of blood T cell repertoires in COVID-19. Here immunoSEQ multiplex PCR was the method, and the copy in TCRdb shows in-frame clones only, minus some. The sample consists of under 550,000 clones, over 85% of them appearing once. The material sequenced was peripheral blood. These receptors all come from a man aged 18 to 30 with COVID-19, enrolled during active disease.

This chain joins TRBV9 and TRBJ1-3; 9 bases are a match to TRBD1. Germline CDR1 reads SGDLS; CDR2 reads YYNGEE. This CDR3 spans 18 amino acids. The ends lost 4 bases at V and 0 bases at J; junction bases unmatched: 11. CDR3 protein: CASSTAFGTGSSGNTIYF. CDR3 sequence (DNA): TGTGCCAGCAGCACGGCCTTTGGGACAGGGAGCTCTGGAAACACCATATATTTT.

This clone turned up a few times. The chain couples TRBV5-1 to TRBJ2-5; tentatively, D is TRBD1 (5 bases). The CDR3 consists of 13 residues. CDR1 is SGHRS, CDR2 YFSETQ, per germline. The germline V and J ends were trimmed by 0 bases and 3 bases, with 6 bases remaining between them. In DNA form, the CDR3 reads TGCGCCAGCAGCTTGGGACAGAAAGAGACCCAGTACTTC. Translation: CASSLGQKETQYF.

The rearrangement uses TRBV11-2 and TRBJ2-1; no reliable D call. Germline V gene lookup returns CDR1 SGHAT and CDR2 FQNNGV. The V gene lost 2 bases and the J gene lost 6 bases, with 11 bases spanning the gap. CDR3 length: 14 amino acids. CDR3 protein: CASSLQSESNEQFF. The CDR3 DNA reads TGTGCCAGCAGCTTACAATCGGAGAGCAATGAGCAGTTCTTC.

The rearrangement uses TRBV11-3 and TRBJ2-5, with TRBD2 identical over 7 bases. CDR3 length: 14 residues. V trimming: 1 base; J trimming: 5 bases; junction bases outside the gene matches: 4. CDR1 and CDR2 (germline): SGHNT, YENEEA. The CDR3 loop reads CASSLGREAETQYF. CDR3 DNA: TGTGCCAGCAGCTTAGGTCGGGAGGCCGAGACCCAGTACTTC.

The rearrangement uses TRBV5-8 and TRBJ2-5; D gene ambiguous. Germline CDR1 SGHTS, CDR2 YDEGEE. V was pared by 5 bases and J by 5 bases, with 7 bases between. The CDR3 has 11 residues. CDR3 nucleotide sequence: TGTGCCAGCAGTCGGGTGGAGACCCAGTACTTC. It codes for CASSRVETQYF. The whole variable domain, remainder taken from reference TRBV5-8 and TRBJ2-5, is EAGVTQSPTHLIKTRGQQATLRCSPISGHTSVYWYQQALGLGLQFLLWYDEGEERNRGNFPPRFSGRQFPNYSSELNVNALELEDSALYLCASSRVETQYFGPGTRLLVL.